The 30 T cell receptor beta chains below come from one sample, sequenced in a study of CD8+CD57+ T cells in acquired aplastic anemia. CDR3 and TCR beta VDJ profiling relied on a genomic DNA template. One entry per CDR3 protein, called by TCRdb with MiXCR from the reads. The data hold 350,000 to 450,000 distinct CDR3 sequences, with roughly 64% observed a single time. Sequences were obtained from sorted CD4+, CD8+, or CD8+CD57+ T cells (not recorded which) from PBMCs. The receptors derive from a human donor in good health, serving as a control.

There are many counts of this clonotype. This chain uses TRBV14 with TRBJ1-4; D remains unclear. V lost 0 bases to trimming and J lost 2 bases, with 7 bases between them. The CDR3 contains 15 residues. Germline assignment: CDR1 SGHDN and CDR2 FVKESK. CDR3 sequence reads: CASSQDRRTNEKLFF. CDR3 DNA: TGTGCCAGCAGCCAAGATCGACGGACTAATGAAAAACTGTTTTTT.

V gene TRBV7-3 combines with J gene TRBJ2-5, with D possibly being TRBD2 (6 bases). The CDR3 runs 15 residues. V was clipped by 6 bases and J by 11 bases, with 25 bases between them. Germline V gene lookup returns CDR1 SGHTA and CDR2 FQGTGA. The chain's CDR3 is CASSSFPSGSEFQYF. DNA of the CDR3: TGTGCCAGCAGTTCCTTTCCCAGCGGGTCGGAGTTTCAGTACTTC.

The chain recombines TRBV10-3 with TRBJ1-6; D may be TRBD1 (5 bases). The CDR3 extends over 14 amino acids. Germline CDR1 ENHRY, CDR2 SYGVKD. V was clipped by 7 bases and J by 10 bases, with 17 bases between them. This chain's CDR3 is CAIKAGRGNSPLHF. The CDR3 bases are TGTGCCATCAAGGCGGGGCGGGGGAACTCACCCCTCCACTTT.

In the case of this clonotype: A read error may account for a junction end that differs from germline. J is TRBJ2-3 and V is TRBV15; no definite D call. The CDR3 totals 15 residues. Germline loops: CDR1 LNHNV, CDR2 YYDKDF (reference sequence). The CDR3 nucleotides are TGTGCCAGCAGCTTAGCCCATGCAAGCACAGATACGCAGTATTTT. Its translation is CASSLAHASTDTQYF.

On this clonotype itself: It is unclear where the CDR3 begins or ends on the DNA, so no DNA is shown, and the CDR3 is as TCRdb lists it. The chain's CDR3 is CASRDGGKAFFGHF. The chain carries TRBV7-2 and TRBJ1-4; no check of the table's D call, TRBD1, against the DNA was made. 14 amino acids form the CDR3, both terminal residues included. Per the germline V gene, CDR1 is SGHTA and CDR2 is FQGNSA.

This sequence joins TRBV20-1 and TRBJ2-3; weak D call: TRBD1 (5 bases). Germline V gene sequence: CDR1 DFQATT, CDR2 SNEGSKA (reference sequence). Trimming left V 4 bases short and J 10 bases short, with 18 bases between. The CDR3 has 13 amino acids. As DNA, the CDR3 is TGCAGTGCTACAACCACAGGATACAATGCGCAGTATTTT. It is translated as CSATTTGYNAQYF.

V and J are TRBV15 and TRBJ1-5, with D unclear. V lost 10 bases, J lost 4 bases, and 17 bases lay in between. Germline CDR1 LNHNV, CDR2 YYDKDF (reference sequence). The CDR3 totals 14 residues. The chain's CDR3 is CASRLQYSNQPQHF. The CDR3 nucleotides are TGTGCCAGCAGGTTGCAGTATAGTAATCAGCCCCAGCATTTT.

The rearrangement joins TRBV10-3 to TRBJ1-1; D is undetermined. V was cut by 8 bases and J by 2 bases, with 12 bases left in between. There are 13 residues in the CDR3. Looked up from germline, CDR1 is ENHRY and CDR2 is SYGVKD. The CDR3 DNA follows: TGTGCCATCCGTAGGGCATTTAACACTGAAGCTTTCTTT. Amino acids: CAIRRAFNTEAFF.

As for this clonotype: A read error may produce the germline difference seen at one junction end. CDR3 DNA sequence: TGCGCCAGCAGCTCCGTGGGCGTGACTGCAGCTTTCTTT. Its translation: CASSSVGVTAAFF. The chain uses TRBV5-1 and TRBJ1-1; D is uncertain. The CDR3 totals 13 residues. Germline CDR1 reads SGHRS; CDR2 reads YFSETQ.

In regard to this clonotype: A junction boundary mismatches the germline segment, possibly from a read error. The rearrangement links TRBV19 to TRBJ1-3; D is unresolved. This CDR3 is 14 amino acids long. Germline CDR1 is LNHDA and CDR2 is SQIVND (reference sequence). CDR3 bases: TGTGCCAGTAGTACCTCCGGGCCTGGTAACAACATACTGTTT. Encoded protein: CASSTSGPGNNILF.

The rearrangement uses TRBV7-3 and TRBJ2-5, with D perhaps assigned TRBD1 or TRBD2 (5 bases each). From germline, CDR1 is SGHTA and CDR2 FQGTGA. V was shortened by 5 bases and J by 11 bases, with 15 bases between the two germline ends. The CDR3 is 12 amino acids. The CDR3 DNA follows: TGTGCCAGCAGCGTATGGCAGGGAGAGCAGTACTTC. The encoded protein is CASSVWQGEQYF.

Many counts were recorded for this clonotype. The CDR3 sequence is CASNLQGHYGYTF. As DNA, the CDR3 is TGTGCCAGCAACTTACAGGGGCACTATGGCTACACCTTC. The chain carries TRBV9 and TRBJ1-2; the match to TRBD1 covers 7 bases. CDR3 length equals 13 residues. Germline loops: CDR1 SGDLS, CDR2 YYNGEE. V lost 6 bases to trimming and J lost 3 bases; unmatched junction nucleotides: 5.

The sample holds a few counts of this clonotype. One base away lies a much larger clone, so this may be a sequencing read error. The chain is built from TRBV11-2 and TRBJ2-1; TRBD2 matches at 12 bases. Looked up from germline, CDR1 is SGHAT and CDR2 is FQNNGV. CDR3 size: 14 residues. In DNA, the CDR3 is TGCGCCAGCAGCCAAGGACTAGCGGGGAGTAGGCAGTCCTTC. This gives the protein CASSQGLAGSRQSF.

This clonotype was seen many times. The chain couples TRBV12-3 or TRBV12-4 to TRBJ2-5, with D perhaps matching TRBD2 (7 bases). The CDR3 extends over 13 amino acids. V lost 3 bases, J lost 5 bases, and 10 bases lay in between. The CDR3 bases are TGTGCCAGCAGTTTGGGGGGGCTGGAGACCCAGTACTTC. Its protein is CASSLGGLETQYF.

This chain connects TRBV19 to TRBJ2-1; 9 nucleotides align to TRBD1. Germline lookup yields CDR1 LNHDA and CDR2 SQIVND (reference sequence). V shed 6 bases, J shed 7 bases, and the junction held 10 bases outside the gene matches. CDR3 size: 15 residues. CDR3: CASSMGQGSWNEQFF. The CDR3 bases are TGTGCCAGTAGCATGGGACAGGGATCGTGGAATGAGCAGTTCTTC.

V usage is TRBV7-6 and J usage is TRBJ1-5, with TRBD1 matching 10 bases. This CDR3 contains 17 residues. Germline V gene lookup returns CDR1 SGHVS and CDR2 FNYEAQ. J was trimmed by 11 bases and V by 5 bases; bases with no gene match: 18. CDR3 DNA: TGTGCCAGCAGCCCGGCCAGGGGACAGGGGATCCAAGAGACCCAGCATTTT. Translation: CASSPARGQGIQETQHF.

V gene TRBV5-5 combines with J gene TRBJ1-2, with 9 bases identical to TRBD1. This CDR3 spans 15 amino acids. V trimming: 6 bases; J trimming: 2 bases; junction bases outside the gene matches: 8. Germline V CDR1 and CDR2: SGHKS, YYEKEE (reference sequence). The CDR3: CASKPGTGTNYGYTF. The CDR3, as DNA: TGTGCCAGCAAACCGGGGACAGGGACAAACTATGGCTACACCTTC.

The rearrangement joins TRBV4-3 to TRBJ2-6; TRBD1 matches at 8 bases. Germline CDR1 and CDR2: LGHNA and YSLEER. The CDR3 sequence is 15 residues long. The V and J ends lost 6 bases and 0 bases, in that order; junction bases with no gene match: 1. The CDR3 loop is CASRTGGSGANVLTF. DNA for the CDR3: TGCGCCAGCAGAACAGGGGGCTCTGGGGCCAACGTCCTGACTTTC.

This chain links TRBV7-2 with TRBJ1-3, with D perhaps TRBD1 (6 bases). This CDR3 comprises 16 residues. The V gene lost 5 bases and the J gene lost 14 bases, with 28 bases spanning the gap. Germline V gene data show CDR1 as SGHTA and CDR2 as FQGNSA. The CDR3 reads CASSPPRGLDETQLYF. In DNA form, the CDR3 reads TGTGCCAGCAGCCCTCCGCGGGGGCTGGACGAGACCCAGTTATATTTT.

CDR3 DNA: TGTGCCACACAGACTAGCGGGCGCACGAACACCGGGGAGCTGTTTTTT. It translates to CATQTSGRTNTGELFF. The V gene is TRBV15, the J gene TRBJ2-2; 10 bases line up with TRBD2. V was pared by 9 bases and J by 0 bases, with 7 bases of the junction left unmatched. Germline V gene sequence: CDR1 LNHNV, CDR2 YYDKDF (reference sequence). The CDR3 is made up of 16 amino acids. The full variable domain, rest sourced from reference TRBV15 and TRBJ2-2, is DAMVIQNPRYQVTQFGKPVTLSCSQTLNHNVMYWYQQKSSQAPKLLFHYYDKDFNNEADTPDNFQSRRPNTSFCFLDIRSPGLGDTAMYLCATQTSGRTNTGELFFGEGSRLTVL.

The chain combines TRBV6-5 with TRBJ1-2; D gene unclear. CDR1 is MNHEY and CDR2 is SVGAGI in the germline V gene. The V and J ends lost 6 bases and 4 bases respectively, with 15 bases between them. CDR3 length: 14 residues. This chain's CDR3 is CASRTGLGFYGYTF. The CDR3 DNA reads TGTGCCAGCAGAACGGGGTTAGGCTTCTATGGCTACACCTTC.

This clonotype was observed many times. The chain combines TRBV7-2 with TRBJ2-7; TRBD1 aligns across 9 bases. V dropped 5 bases and J dropped 2; count of bases not matched to a gene: 7. Germline CDR1 reads SGHTA; CDR2 reads FQGNSA. The CDR3 is made up of 15 amino acids. The chain's CDR3 is CASSPQGALAYEQYF. In DNA form, the CDR3 reads TGTGCCAGCAGCCCACAGGGGGCACTAGCCTACGAGCAGTACTTC.

This clonotype was seen a single time. The V call is TRBV7-2, the J call TRBJ2-2; D is uncertain. Germline CDR1 SGHTA, CDR2 FQGNSA. Trimming took off 6 bases at V and 5 bases at J, with 16 bases between the two ends. The CDR3 sequence is 15 residues long. As DNA, the CDR3 is TGTGCCAGCAGGACAAGGACGGGTGAGACCGGGGAGCTGTTTTTT. Its protein product is CASRTRTGETGELFF.

This chain uses TRBV6-6 with TRBJ1-1; 8 bases fit TRBD1. This CDR3 is built from 15 residues. Trimming at V came to 8 bases and at J to 1 base, leaving 9 bases not matched to a gene. Per germline, CDR1 MNHNY and CDR2 SVGAGI (reference sequence). The CDR3 DNA reads as TGTGCCAGCTTCTTCCTTGACAGGGGGAACACTGAAGCTTTCTTT. Its translation: CASFFLDRGNTEAFF.

This clonotype was observed a handful of times. A much larger clone lies a single base off, so this may be a read error. The chain uses TRBV19 and TRBJ1-3; D is uncertain. The CDR3 extends over 14 amino acids. Germline lookup yields CDR1 LNHDA and CDR2 SQIVND (reference sequence). CDR3 DNA: TGTGCCAGTAGTAACCCGGTCTCTGGAAACACCGTATATTTT. Protein: CASSNPVSGNTVYF.

The chain couples TRBV5-1 to TRBJ1-2, with TRBD1 as a possible D gene (5 bases). The CDR3 has 13 amino acids. Germline V gene lookup returns CDR1 SGHRS and CDR2 YFSETQ. The germline V and J ends were trimmed by 3 bases and 10 bases, with 16 bases remaining between them. CDR3 nucleotides: TGCGCCAGCAGCTGTGAGGGGCCGGGCACCTACACCTTC. This encodes CASSCEGPGTYTF.

This clonotype was seen at least ten times. V gene TRBV12-3 or TRBV12-4 combines with J gene TRBJ1-2, with a possible D match to TRBD1 (5 bases). V lost 5 bases, J lost 4 bases, and 14 bases lay in between. The CDR3 has 14 residues. Written as DNA, the CDR3 is TGTGCCAGCAGTCGTCCGGGGGAGGGCTATGGCTACACCTTC. Encoded protein: CASSRPGEGYGYTF.

This CDR3 reads CSARVSHRVPSTDTQYF. CDR3 DNA: TGCAGTGCTCGCGTATCCCACCGGGTCCCTAGCACAGATACGCAGTATTTT. V gene TRBV20-1 combines with J gene TRBJ2-3; D gene uncertain. The CDR3 is 17 residues long. The V and J ends lost 5 bases and 0 bases respectively, with 21 bases between them. Germline CDR1 DFQATT, CDR2 SNEGSKA (reference sequence).

With regard to this clonotype: As the CDR3 is not closed by the conserved phenylalanine or tryptophan, this likely results from a read error. The DNA is omitted, as the CDR3 cannot be located on it reliably, and the CDR3 follows TCRdb's listing. CDR3 in amino acids: CASSEPGTGGYNY. The genes are TRBV7-2 and TRBJ1-2; TRBD1 is the table's D call, not checked against the DNA. CDR1 and CDR2 from the germline V gene are SGHTA and FQGNSA. The CDR3 totals 13 residues, both ends included.

The CDR3 here is CASSDPRQYGTDTLHF. The CDR3 nucleotides are TGTGCCAGCAGTGACCCTCGACAGTACGGCACAGATACGCTCCACTTT. V is TRBV7-2 and J is TRBJ1-6; possibly TRBD1 for D (5 bases). Trimming took 6 bases from V and 16 from J, leaving 28 bases between them. The germline V gene encodes CDR1 SGHTA and CDR2 FQGNSA. The CDR3 has 16 residues.